These T cell receptor beta chains were read from a single sample in a study of T cell repertoires in cytomegalovirus infection. TCRdb used MiXCR to reprocess the reads, holding one entry per CDR3 protein. The sample consists of hundreds of thousands of distinct CDR3 sequences, less than 25% of them appearing once. Sequences were obtained from CD8+ T cells from PBMCs. Receptors originate from a human donor in good health (CMV status not recorded). Some clones in this sample may be carry-over from other donors' samples. Each CDR3 is given with its conserved first and last residue. A D gene is named only where the DNA matches it firmly. The size of a clone is reported for some rows only, either as once, few or many, or as a class for expanded clones.

abundance: few; j_gene: TRBJ2-5; d_gene: NA; v_gene: TRBV6-2/TRBV6-3; CDR3aa: CASSYGIQETQYF; CDR3nt: TGTGCCAGCAGTTATGGTATCCAAGAGACCCAGTACTTC
abundance: few; j_gene: TRBJ1-1; d_gene: NA; v_gene: TRBV20-1; CDR3aa: CSARVRGGTEAFF; CDR3nt: TGCAGTGCTAGAGTCAGGGGAGGAACTGAAGCTTTCTTT
abundance: NA; j_gene: TRBJ1-2; d_gene: NA; v_gene: TRBV29-1; CDR3aa: CSVRGFDRPYGYTF; CDR3nt: TGCAGCGTCCGAGGCTTCGACAGGCCCTATGGCTACACCTTC
abundance: few; j_gene: TRBJ2-2; d_gene: TRBD1; v_gene: TRBV29-1; CDR3aa: CSVGDRGTGELFF; CDR3nt: TGCAGCGTCGGGGACAGGGGGACCGGGGAGCTGTTTTTT
abundance: few; j_gene: TRBJ1-1; d_gene: NA; v_gene: TRBV20-1; CDR3aa: CSARDSAKRGYTEAFF; CDR3nt: TGCAGTGCTAGGGATTCGGCCAAAAGGGGGTACACTGAAGCTTTCTTT
abundance: NA; j_gene: TRBJ2-2; d_gene: NA; v_gene: TRBV7-4; CDR3aa: CASSLGQVLPRDTGELFF; CDR3nt: TGTGCCAGCAGCTTAGGCCAGGTACTCCCGCGCGACACCGGGGAGCTGTTTTTT
abundance: NA; j_gene: TRBJ2-5; d_gene: NA; v_gene: TRBV4-2; CDR3aa: CASSHPLGGSEETQYF; CDR3nt: TGTGCCAGCAGCCATCCTCTTGGGGGCTCGGAAGAGACCCAGTACTTC
abundance: few; j_gene: TRBJ2-1; d_gene: NA; v_gene: TRBV5-1; CDR3aa: CASSLTTGVYNEQFF; CDR3nt: TGCGCCAGCAGCTTGACAACGGGAGTTTACAATGAGCAGTTCTTC
abundance: NA; j_gene: TRBJ2-5; d_gene: TRBD2; v_gene: TRBV2; CDR3aa: CASSDLLAGTQETQYF; CDR3nt: TGTGCCAGCAGTGATTTACTAGCGGGGACTCAAGAGACCCAGTACTTC
abundance: NA; j_gene: TRBJ1-1; d_gene: NA; v_gene: TRBV6-5; CDR3aa: CASSYSGDGYSLNTEAFF; CDR3nt: TGTGCCAGCAGTTACTCAGGGGACGGATACAGTTTGAACACTGAAGCTTTCTTT
abundance: NA; j_gene: TRBJ2-3; d_gene: NA; v_gene: TRBV29-1; CDR3aa: CSVEEGVPGGTDTQYF; CDR3nt: TGCAGCGTTGAAGAGGGGGTACCTGGAGGCACAGATACGCAGTATTTT
abundance: NA; j_gene: TRBJ1-1; d_gene: NA; v_gene: TRBV20-1; CDR3aa: CSAPDRGRPNTEAFF; CDR3nt: TGCAGTGCTCCTGATCGCGGCAGACCGAACACTGAAGCTTTCTTT
abundance: few; j_gene: TRBJ1-1; d_gene: TRBD1; v_gene: TRBV6-5; CDR3aa: CASSYETGWSTEAFF; CDR3nt: TGTGCCAGCAGTTACGAGACAGGGTGGAGCACTGAAGCTTTCTTT